One and the same sample provided the 15 T cell receptor beta chains below, sequenced in a study of CD4 and CD8 cells across lung adenocarcinoma regions (dated by TCRdb to 2017 to 2018). Receptor amplification or capture employed PCR. The sequencer was a HiSeq X Ten. The raw public data were reprocessed by TCRdb itself: fastp quality trimming at Q25, MiXCR clonotype calling, in-frame beta chains only. Entries are consolidated by CDR3 protein sequence, retaining the most common genes and DNA. The sample table shows 20,000 to 25,000 distinct CDR3 sequences, and over 50% are seen once. The ten largest clonotypes hold about 30% of the sample. The sample comprised CD8+ T cells from the center of a lung tumor. What this sample's cell subset or site label stands for: tumor center region. These TCRs come from a female donor with lung adenocarcinoma. The CD4 and CD8 labels of this study may be unreliable.

In the case of this clonotype: This may be a read error: a much more frequent sequence differs by one nucleotide. The V and J genes are TRBV6-5 and TRBJ2-3; D possibly uses TRBD1 or TRBD2 (5 bases each). The J call is in doubt because the DNA end fits TRBJ2-1 better. Germline V gene sequence: CDR1 MNHEY, CDR2 SVGAGI. CDR3 length equals 15 residues. Here the CDR3 reads CASSYSHGTAYEQFF. CDR3 coding DNA: TGTGCCAGCAGTTACTCGCACGGGACGGCCTACGAGCAGTTCTTC.

The rearrangement joins TRBV11-1 to TRBJ1-1; TRBD1 matches at 8 bases. The CDR3 loop spans 14 amino acids. Germline V CDR1 and CDR2: SGHAT, FQDESV (reference sequence). J was trimmed by 8 bases and V by 5 bases; bases with no gene match: 10. CDR3 region: CASSTMTGAWEAFF. In DNA, the CDR3 is TGTGCCAGCAGCACCATGACAGGGGCTTGGGAAGCTTTCTTT.

The chain links TRBV7-2 to TRBJ2-1; 10 bases are shared with TRBD2. Judging by the DNA end, TRBJ2-7 fits better; the J call may be wrong. The CDR3 has 15 amino acids. CDR1 is SGHTA and CDR2 is FQGNSA in the germline V gene. CDR3 amino acids: CASSLGSGRSYEQYF. As DNA, the CDR3 is TGTGCCAGCAGCTTGGGTAGCGGGAGGTCGTACGAGCAGTACTTC.

The CDR3 is CAISGIGGTGIGEQYF. For the CDR3, the DNA is TGTGCCATCAGTGGGATCGGAGGGACAGGGATTGGCGAGCAGTACTTC. The chain is built from TRBV10-3 and TRBJ2-1; 9 bases agree with TRBD1. The J call may be mistaken, given a closer DNA end match to TRBJ2-7. Germline CDR1 is ENHRY and CDR2 is SYGVKD. There are 16 residues in the CDR3.

This clonotype was detected only a few times. This chain connects TRBV6-5 to TRBJ1-2; 8 bases are a match to TRBD1. This CDR3 is 14 amino acids long. Germline V gene lookup returns CDR1 MNHEY and CDR2 SVGAGI. Trimming at V came to 5 bases and at J to 7 bases, leaving 9 bases not matched to a gene. CDR3 protein: CASSESQGAGGYTF. CDR3 sequence (DNA): TGTGCCAGCAGTGAGTCCCAGGGGGCTGGTGGCTACACCTTC.

This clonotype was picked up a small number of times. The rearrangement links TRBV10-2 to TRBJ2-1; D is possibly TRBD1 (6 bases). Germline CDR1 and CDR2: WSHSY and SAAADI. The CDR3 extends over 15 amino acids. Deletions cut 4 bases from V and 8 bases from J, with 18 bases between. The CDR3 DNA reads TGCGCCAGCAGTGTGGAAAAACAGGGAAAAGATGAGCAGTTCTTC. Translation gives CASSVEKQGKDEQFF.

The chain links TRBV6-4 to TRBJ2-4; tentatively, D is TRBD2 (6 bases). CDR1 and CDR2 (germline): MRHNA, SNTAGT. There are 16 residues in the CDR3. The DNA of the CDR3 is TGTGCGAGCCGCGACTCGGGGCGGGGAGCCAAAGATACGCAGTACTTC. Translated: CASRDSGRGAKDTQYF.

This chain connects TRBV2 to TRBJ2-5, with D perhaps assigned TRBD1 or TRBD2 (5 bases each). The CDR3 spans 15 residues. V was clipped by 3 bases and J by 11 bases, with 22 bases between them. CDR1 and CDR2 from the germline V gene are SNHLY and FYNNEI. CDR3 amino acids: CASSDLGKHGGEQYF. The DNA for the CDR3 is TGTGCCAGCAGTGATTTGGGCAAGCATGGGGGTGAGCAGTACTTC.

Ten or more counts support this clonotype. An end of the junction differs from the germline gene, which may be a read error. The rearrangement uses TRBV10-1 and TRBJ2-3; D may be TRBD2 (5 bases). Germline CDR1 reads WNHNN; CDR2 reads SYGVQD (reference sequence). This CDR3 is built from 14 residues. The CDR3 DNA follows: TGTGCGGGCAGTGGAGGCCGTGACTCAGATACCCAGTACTTT. Amino acids: CAGSGGRDSDTQYF.

Comments on this clonotype: One junction end disagrees with the germline gene, perhaps due to a read error. V and J are TRBV27 and TRBJ2-3; D ambiguous. Looked up from germline, CDR1 is MNHEY and CDR2 is SMNVEV (reference sequence). CDR3 size: 12 residues. CDR3 nucleotide sequence: TGTGCCAGCAGTTGCCTCAAAGAGACGCAGTACTTT. Protein: CASSCLKETQYF.

This clonotype has only a few counts. The V gene is TRBV20-1, the J gene TRBJ2-1; 7 bases line up with TRBD2. Germline CDR1 reads DFQATT; CDR2 reads SNEGSKA (reference sequence). CDR3 length: 14 amino acids. V lost 6 bases and J lost 0; bases outside the gene matches: 5. CDR3 sequence (DNA): TGCAGTGCAGAGCGGGGAAGCTCCTACAATGAGCAGTTCTTC. Encoded protein: CSAERGSSYNEQFF.

The chain links TRBV9 to TRBJ2-1; 9 nucleotides line up with TRBD2. The better agreement between TRBJ2-5 and the DNA end casts doubt on the J call. Per the germline V gene, CDR1 is SGDLS and CDR2 is YYNGEE. CDR3 length: 14 residues. CDR3 amino acids: CASSDGTSTETQYF. CDR3 nucleotide sequence: TGTGCCAGCAGCGATGGGACTAGCACAGAGACCCAGTACTTC.

There are a few counts of this clonotype. This chain uses TRBV27 with TRBJ1-4, with no clear D. Per the germline V gene, CDR1 is MNHEY and CDR2 is SMNVEV (reference sequence). This CDR3 comprises 15 residues. The V end was cut by 2 bases, the J end by 0 bases, with 7 bases between. The CDR3 bases are TGTGCCAGCAGTTTAGTGGACTCAACTAATGAAAAACTGTTTTTT. This sequence encodes CASSLVDSTNEKLFF.

The rearrangement joins TRBV27 to TRBJ2-3, with D maybe TRBD2 (6 bases). The closer fit of TRBJ2-7 to the DNA end suggests the J call may be wrong. Germline assignment: CDR1 MNHEY and CDR2 SMNVEV (reference sequence). The CDR3 has 15 amino acids. CDR3: CARAGGGRAQDTQYF. The DNA for the CDR3 is TGTGCCAGGGCCGGTGGGGGGAGAGCCCAAGATACGCAGTACTTC.

A word on this clonotype: The germline gene is not matched at one end of the junction; a read error may be the cause. The rearrangement uses TRBV10-1 and TRBJ2-4; 8 bases are a match to TRBD1. This CDR3 is built from 14 residues. Germline CDR1 reads WNHNN; CDR2 reads SYGVQD (reference sequence). DNA of the CDR3: TGCGCCGGCAGGGGGCTGGGGGCCAAAAACACGCAGTACTTC. It yields the protein CAGRGLGAKNTQYF.